In this sample, the clone carrying this T cell receptor (beta chain) turned up once. Antigen unknown. The sample comes from a study of shared clonotypes between healthy human individuals. Study-wide context: Plates per donor: three CD4 naive, three CD4 memory, two CD8 naive, one CD8 memory. Regarding the study as a whole: When compared with the clonotypes that were shared by all four sorted-subset donors, the non-shared clonotypes turned out to have lower generation probabilities.

Negatively enriched CD4+ T cells were divided by CD45RA into naive and memory. The CDR3 spans 16 residues. CDR1 and CDR2 from the germline V gene are LGHNA and YNFKEQ. Original processing notes: Filtering differed because ImmunoSEQ produced junction-only sequences that carried no quality scores. This table comes from immunoSEQ multiplex PCR, and its TCRdb copy is limited to in-frame clones, with some not included. D and trimming come from the DNA, and the V and J calls and clone size come from that table. Of under 200,000 clones listed, 85% to 95% are singletons. V is TRBV4-2 and J is TRBJ2-5; 7 nucleotides align to TRBD2. Matching the DNA end better, TRBJ2-7 makes the J call doubtful. This TCR derives from a woman under 40 in good health. Sample: naive CD4+ T cells sorted from blood. The subset: CD45RA+ positively selected. In nucleotides, the CDR3 is TGTGCCAGCAGCCACCCCGGGCGGGAGCCCTCCTACGAGCAGTACTTC. Amino acid sequence: CASSHPGREPSYEQYF.